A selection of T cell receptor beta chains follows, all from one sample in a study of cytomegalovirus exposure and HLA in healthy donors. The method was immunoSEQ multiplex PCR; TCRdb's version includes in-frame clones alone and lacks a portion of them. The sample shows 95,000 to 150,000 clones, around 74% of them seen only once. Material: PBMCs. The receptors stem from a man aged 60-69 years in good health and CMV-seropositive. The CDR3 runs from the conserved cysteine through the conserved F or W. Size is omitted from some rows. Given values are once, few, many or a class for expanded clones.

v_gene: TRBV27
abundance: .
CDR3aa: CATRQGPGRDYTF

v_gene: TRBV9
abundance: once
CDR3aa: CASSVAPFSYEQYF

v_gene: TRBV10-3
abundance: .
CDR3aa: CAISEGTGFRTEAFF

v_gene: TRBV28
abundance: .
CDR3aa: CASSLSEQFF

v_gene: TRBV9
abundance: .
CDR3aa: CASSVGGGGYGYTF

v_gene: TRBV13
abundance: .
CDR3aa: CASSLGAGGPYEQYF

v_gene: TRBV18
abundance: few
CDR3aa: CASSPRQASNTEAFF

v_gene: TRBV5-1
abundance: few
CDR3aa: CASSLGAKGGYTF

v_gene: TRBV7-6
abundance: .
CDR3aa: CASSFGGSYEQYF

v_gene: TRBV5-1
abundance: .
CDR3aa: CASSWRGENEKLFF

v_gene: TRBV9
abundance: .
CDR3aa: CASSPQGGQGSYEQYF

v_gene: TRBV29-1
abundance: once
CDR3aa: CSVESGRERDEQYF

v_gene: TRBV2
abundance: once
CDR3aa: CTSSEGGSHTGELFF

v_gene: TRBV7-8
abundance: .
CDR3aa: CASSHTRVSYGYTF

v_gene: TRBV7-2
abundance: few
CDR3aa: CASSRRQGRHEKLFF

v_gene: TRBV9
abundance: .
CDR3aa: CASSVAAAPGGYTF

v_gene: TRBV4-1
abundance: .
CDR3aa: CASSQVPTAGKYRDRGEETQYF

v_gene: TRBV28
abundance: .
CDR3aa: CASSSGLAGEVGTGELFF

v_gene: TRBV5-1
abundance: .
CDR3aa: CASSLGHDTGELFF

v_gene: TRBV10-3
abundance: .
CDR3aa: CAISTDTLNQPQHF

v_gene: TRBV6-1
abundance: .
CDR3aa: CASSERGNAGELFF

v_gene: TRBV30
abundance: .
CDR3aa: CAWRSPGGTHAGEQYF

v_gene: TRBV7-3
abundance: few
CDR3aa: CASSWGLAGAQWDNEQFF

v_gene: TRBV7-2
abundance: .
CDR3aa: CASSLAGRGYNEQFF

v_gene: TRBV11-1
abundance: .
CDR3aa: CASSPEVQETQYF

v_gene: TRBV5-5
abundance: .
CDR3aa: CASSPGGAQDEQYF

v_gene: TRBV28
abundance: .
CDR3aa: CASSLSGRGFAFF

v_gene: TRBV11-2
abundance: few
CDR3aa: CASSLSAGGPNEQFF

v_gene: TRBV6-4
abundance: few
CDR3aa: CASSASGTSGSNEQFF

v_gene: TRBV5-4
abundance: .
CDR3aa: CASSPVPGVNYGYTF

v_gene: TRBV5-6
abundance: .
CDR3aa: CASSLVREGEREKLFF

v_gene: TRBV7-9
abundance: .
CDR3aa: CASSVGTSGRASPDTQYF

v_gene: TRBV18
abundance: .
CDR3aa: CASSREGARPSYEQYF

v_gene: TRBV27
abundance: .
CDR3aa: CASSGGQVNTEAFF

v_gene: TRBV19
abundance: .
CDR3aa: CASSETGTYGYTF

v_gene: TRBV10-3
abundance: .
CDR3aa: CAISESYRESNQPQHF

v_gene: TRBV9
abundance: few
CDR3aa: CASSRAGGITDTQYF

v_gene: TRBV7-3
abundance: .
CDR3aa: CASSLSGTYEQYF

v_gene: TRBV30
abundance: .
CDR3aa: CAWSWGASGSVGVGELFF

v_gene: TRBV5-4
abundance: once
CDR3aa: CASSLPDSYGYTF

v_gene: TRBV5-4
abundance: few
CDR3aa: CASSLGAGSYTF

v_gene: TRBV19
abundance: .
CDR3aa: CASSTRARGITGELFF

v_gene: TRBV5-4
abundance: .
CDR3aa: CASSLPQGRGGELFF

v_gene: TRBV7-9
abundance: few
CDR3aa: CASSLEDSSNTGELFF